What follows describes a single T cell receptor beta chain. A TCRbeta library incorporating unique molecular identifiers was prepared. TCRdb independently ran MiXCR on the PCR reads; one entry per CDR3 protein. The sample lists roughly 350,000 distinct CDR3 sequences, approximately 10% seen once, with about 2.3% in the top ten. The CDR3 covers 17 residues. The ends lost 5 bases at V and 6 bases at J; junction bases unmatched: 10. This specimen comes from a study of T-cell reconstitution after alpha-beta-depleted transplantation in children. The receptor comes from a human donor who donated a stem cell graft to a child with acute lymphoblastic leukemia. This sequence joins TRBV12-3 or TRBV12-4 and TRBJ2-1; 13 positions agree with TRBD2. Sequenced here: PBMCs from the stem cell graft donor, sampled from the stem cell graft. CDR3 nucleotide sequence: TGTGCCAGCAGTGTTACCTATAGGACTAGCGGGAGCAATGAGCAGTTCTTC. It translates to CASSVTYRTSGSNEQFF.